This TCR beta chain was obtained from a study of identical twins. CDR1 and CDR2 (germline): SGHKS, YYEKEE (reference sequence). Trimming cost V 4 bases and J 3 bases, with 14 bases left between them. CDR3 size: 14 residues. MiXCR, applied by TCRdb to the 5' RACE reads, yields one record per CDR3 protein. The sample has roughly 500,000 distinct CDR3 sequences, about 20% seen once; the top ten hold around 0.91%. A further study also used this sample, focusing on T cells expressing NK-cell markers.

The rearrangement uses TRBV5-5 and TRBJ2-7, with a weak D call TRBD1 (6 bases). Sequenced input: CD4+ T cells sorted from blood. The clonotype was recovered from a woman aged 18-30 years in good health. The CDR3 sequence: CASSPGQLCYEQYF. CDR3 bases: TGTGCCAGCAGCCCCGGACAGCTATGCTACGAGCAGTACTTC.